A single sample is the source of the 17 T cell receptor beta chains below, sequenced in a study of blood T cell repertoires in COVID-19. Produced via immunoSEQ multiplex PCR; TCRdb's table is partial and in-frame only. This sample has about 160,000 clones; roughly 91% occur once, and the top ten carry 4.6%. Sequenced: peripheral blood. These receptors came from a woman between 45 and 60 years old with acute or convalescent COVID-19.

V gene TRBV6-5 combines with J gene TRBJ1-2; D ambiguous. In germline, CDR1 is MNHEY, CDR2 SVGAGI. Trimming shortened V by 2 bases and J by 4 bases, and 17 bases separated the two germline ends. The CDR3 spans 16 residues. DNA for the CDR3: TGTGCCAGCAGTTACATGGCTCACCTCTCCATCTATGGCTACACCTTC. This gives the protein CASSYMAHLSIYGYTF.

The gene calls are TRBV4-3 and TRBJ2-7, with a possible D match to TRBD1 (6 bases). CDR1 and CDR2 from the germline V gene are LGHNA and YSLEER. The CDR3 has 15 amino acids. V lost 3 bases and J 4 bases, leaving 16 bases between the germline ends. Written as DNA, the CDR3 is TGCGCCAGCAGCCAGGGTCTGGGGGCAGGGTACGAGCAGTACTTC. Translated: CASSQGLGAGYEQYF.

CDR3 amino acids: CAISESPSGAFYEQYF. The CDR3 DNA sequence: TGTGCCATCAGTGAGTCTCCCAGCGGAGCCTTCTACGAGCAGTACTTC. V and J are TRBV10-3 and TRBJ2-7; perhaps TRBD2 as D (5 bases). Germline V gives CDR1 ENHRY, CDR2 SYGVKD. The ends were cut back, 0 bases at V and 3 bases at J, with 15 bases in the middle. This CDR3 has 16 amino acids.

The CDR3 DNA reads as TGTGCCAGCAGTTCCACCGGGTCCGTCGAAATGCCCCAGTACTTC. Its translation is CASSSTGSVEMPQYF. The gene calls are TRBV6-2 or TRBV6-3 and TRBJ2-5, with D hard to call. The germline CDR1 and CDR2 sequences are MNHEY and SVGEGT. V lost 4 bases and J lost 9, with 21 bases in between. The CDR3 loop spans 15 amino acids.

The chain uses TRBV19 and TRBJ2-4; 9 bases are shared with TRBD1. J was trimmed by 8 bases and V by 4 bases; bases with no gene match: 9. CDR3 size: 15 residues. Germline V gives CDR1 LNHDA, CDR2 SQIVND (reference sequence). Here the CDR3 DNA reads TGTGCCAGTAGTACGACCGGGACAGGGCTGGACATTCAGTACTTC. It is translated as CASSTTGTGLDIQYF.

V and J are TRBV30 and TRBJ1-1; no clear D. Trimming removed 1 base at V and 0 bases at J, with 12 bases between. CDR3 length: 15 amino acids. Germline-derived CDR1 and CDR2 are GTSNPN and SVGIG (reference sequence). CDR3 protein: CAWSAGGSMNTEAFF. The CDR3 nucleotides are TGTGCCTGGAGTGCCGGCGGGAGCATGAACACTGAAGCTTTCTTT.

V usage is TRBV28 and J usage is TRBJ1-6; TRBD1 is a possible D gene (6 bases). The CDR3 is 15 amino acids. The V gene's germline CDR1 is MDHEN and CDR2 SYDVKM. V was clipped by 6 bases and J by 8 bases, with 17 bases between them. The CDR3 DNA follows: TGTGCCAGCAGCTCGGCAGGGGTTTACGATTCACCCCTCCACTTT. As protein: CASSSAGVYDSPLHF.

This chain uses TRBV6-2 or TRBV6-3 with TRBJ1-1; weak D call: TRBD1 (5 bases). The CDR3 is 13 residues long. Germline V gives CDR1 MNHEY, CDR2 SVGEGT. V lost 2 bases and J 5 bases, leaving 9 bases between the germline ends. For the CDR3, the DNA is TGTGCCAGCAGTTACGGGGGGAGGACTGAAGCTTTCTTT. It codes for CASSYGGRTEAFF.

The chain recombines TRBV5-6 with TRBJ1-4, with TRBD1 matching 9 bases. The trim removed 4 bases at V and 1 base at J, leaving 8 bases unmatched. The CDR3 length is 17 residues. Germline V gives CDR1 SGHDT, CDR2 YYEEEE. The CDR3 nucleotides are TGTGCCAGCAGCGTCACAGGGGGCGGCCGAACTAATGAAAAACTGTTTTTT. This translates into CASSVTGGGRTNEKLFF.

V usage is TRBV7-9 and J usage is TRBJ2-1, with D possibly being TRBD1 (6 bases). V dropped 5 bases and J dropped 4 bases, with 18 bases sitting between them. In germline, CDR1 is SEHNR, CDR2 FQNEAQ (reference sequence). The CDR3 consists of 16 residues. This CDR3 is CASSPRPSTGYNEQFF. CDR3 bases: TGTGCCAGCAGCCCAAGACCGTCGACAGGTTACAATGAGCAGTTCTTC. Full variable domain (rest looked up from reference TRBV7-9 and TRBJ2-1): DTGVSQNPRHKITKRGQNVTFRCDPISEHNRLYWYRQTLGQGPEFLTYFQNEAQLEKSRLLSDRFSAERPKGSFSTLEIQRTEQGDSAMYLCASSPRPSTGYNEQFFGPGTRLTVL.

The genes are TRBV7-8 and TRBJ1-5; tentatively, D is TRBD1 (6 bases). Germline assignment: CDR1 SGHVS and CDR2 FQNEAQ. The CDR3 extends over 15 amino acids. V lost 5 bases, J lost 3 bases, and 14 bases lay in between. CDR3 residues: CASSPSTGINQPQHF. The CDR3 DNA is TGTGCCAGCAGCCCGTCGACAGGTATCAATCAGCCCCAGCATTTT.

The CDR3 nucleotides are TGTGCCAGCAGTCCGCAACAGGGGTTATCGGGGGAGCTGTTTTTT. Residues: CASSPQQGLSGELFF. V usage is TRBV27 and J usage is TRBJ2-2; 7 nucleotides agree with TRBD1. The germline V gene has CDR1 MNHEY and CDR2 SMNVEV (reference sequence). This CDR3 has 15 amino acids. Unmatched junction bases numbered 11, after V lost 5 bases and J lost 8 bases.

The V call is TRBV7-8, the J call TRBJ1-3; D is uncertain. Trimming pared 5 bases from V and 0 bases from J, leaving 14 bases between. The CDR3 spans 16 residues. CDR1 SGHVS and CDR2 FQNEAQ come from the germline V gene. The CDR3 coding sequence is TGTGCCAGCAGCGCGGGCCCCTCCAACTCTGGAAACACCATATATTTT. It translates to CASSAGPSNSGNTIYF. The entire variable domain, with the rest obtained from reference TRBV7-8 and TRBJ1-3, is as follows: GAGVSQSPRYKVAKRGQDVALRCDPISGHVSLFWYQQALGQGPEFLTYFQNEAQLDKSGLPSDRFFAERPEGSVSTLKIQRTQQEDSAVYLCASSAGPSNSGNTIYFGEGSWLTVV.

The chain has TRBV11-2 and TRBJ2-3; TRBD2 matches at 8 bases. The V gene's germline CDR1 is SGHAT and CDR2 FQNNGV. The CDR3 sequence is 16 residues long. V shed 3 bases, J shed 3 bases, and the junction held 8 bases outside the gene matches. The CDR3 nucleotides read TGTGCCAGCAGCTTGTTACCGGGGGGGTATACAGATACGCAGTATTTT. Its protein is CASSLLPGGYTDTQYF.

The chain carries TRBV10-3 and TRBJ1-5; no firm D call. CDR3 length: 14 residues. Germline V lookup: CDR1 ENHRY, CDR2 SYGVKD. Deletions cut 0 bases from V and 9 bases from J, with 12 bases between. CDR3 protein: CAISESGDLRPQHF. For the CDR3, the DNA is TGTGCCATCAGTGAGTCGGGAGACCTTCGGCCCCAGCATTTT.

This sequence joins TRBV28 and TRBJ2-1, with D perhaps matching TRBD1 (6 bases). V shed 5 bases and J shed 15 bases, with 14 bases lying between them. The CDR3 is 11 amino acids. Germline lookup yields CDR1 MDHEN and CDR2 SYDVKM. The chain's CDR3 is CASSTQGERFF. The CDR3, as DNA: TGTGCCAGCAGTACACAGGGAGAGAGGTTCTTC.

The chain recombines TRBV28 with TRBJ1-2; D call uncertain. V was trimmed by 4 bases and J by 8 bases, leaving 17 bases between them. The CDR3 is made up of 14 amino acids. Germline loops: CDR1 MDHEN, CDR2 SYDVKM. CDR3 bases: TGTGCCAGCAGTTATACAATCTCGGGTCGGGGCTACACCTTC. The encoded protein is CASSYTISGRGYTF.